The 28 T cell receptor beta chains below come from one sample, sequenced in a study of T cells in Graves' hyperthyroidism and ophthalmopathy. RNA transcripts gave rise to amplified TCR beta CDR3 regions. RT-PCR in the first round (using the HTBI primer set) targeted the TCR CDR3. TCRdb re-called the multiplex PCR reads with MiXCR, one entry per CDR3 protein. The sample yields more than 300,000 distinct CDR3 sequences, about 15% seen once. Sequences were obtained from blood. The source is a woman aged 55 to 70 with Graves' hyperthyroidism.

The genes are TRBV6-1 and TRBJ1-5, with 7 bases matching TRBD1. Germline-derived CDR1 and CDR2 are MNHNS and SASEGT. With V trimmed by 5 bases and J by 2 bases, 6 bases remained unmatched. The CDR3 has 15 amino acids. Here the CDR3 reads CASSTHRGGNQPQHF. The CDR3 DNA is TGTGCCAGCAGTACCCACAGGGGTGGCAATCAGCCCCAGCATTTT.

This clonotype was detected ten times or more. This chain uses TRBV20-1 with TRBJ2-7, with D tentatively TRBD2 (5 bases). CDR3 length: 16 residues. Germline values: CDR1 DFQATT, CDR2 SNEGSKA (reference sequence). The ends were cut back, 0 bases at V and 4 bases at J, with 19 bases in the middle. The CDR3 sequence: CSARDRSGLTLYEQYF. CDR3 DNA: TGCAGTGCTAGAGATAGGTCCGGACTGACGCTTTACGAGCAGTACTTC.

This clonotype was recorded many times. A read error may produce the germline difference seen at one junction end. This sequence joins TRBV5-1 and TRBJ2-6; unclear D gene. CDR3 length: 14 amino acids. The V gene's germline CDR1 is SGHRS and CDR2 YFSETQ. The CDR3: CASSLVSGANVLTF. The DNA for the CDR3 is TGTGCCAGCAGCCTGGTATCTGGGGCCAACGTCCTGACTTTC.

The chain uses TRBV19 and TRBJ2-2, with 7 bases that match TRBD2. Per germline, CDR1 LNHDA and CDR2 SQIVND (reference sequence). This CDR3 has 14 residues. V shed 8 bases, J shed 4 bases, and the junction held 7 bases outside the gene matches. CDR3 protein: CASARGDATGELFF. CDR3 nucleotide sequence: TGTGCCAGTGCCCGGGGGGATGCCACCGGGGAGCTGTTTTTT.

This clonotype was detected only a few times. CDR3 DNA sequence: TGTGCCAGTGGGACCGGGCCTCCGGGGGCCCAGTACTTC. Protein: CASGTGPPGAQYF. The rearrangement links TRBV19 to TRBJ2-5; tentative D call: TRBD2 (6 bases). Trimming took 8 bases from V and 9 from J, leaving 19 bases between them. The CDR3 contains 13 residues. Germline values: CDR1 LNHDA, CDR2 SQIVND (reference sequence). The variable domain in full, with the rest retrieved from reference TRBV19 and TRBJ2-5, is DGGITQSPKYLFRKEGQNVTLSCEQNLNHDAMYWYRQDPGQGLRLIYYSQIVNDFQKGDIAEGYSVSREKKESFPLTVTSAQKNPTAFYLCASGTGPPGAQYFGPGTRLLVL.

This clonotype came up a few times. V is TRBV7-9 and J is TRBJ2-2; no firm D call. The germline CDR1 and CDR2 sequences are SEHNR and FQNEAQ (reference sequence). V lost 1 base, J lost 6 bases, and 6 bases lay in between. The CDR3 extends over 13 amino acids. The CDR3 here is CASSLGWSGELFF. CDR3 DNA sequence: TGTGCCAGCAGCTTAGGCTGGTCCGGGGAGCTGTTTTTT.

This clonotype was recorded at least ten times. The chain uses TRBV3-1 and TRBJ2-5; possibly TRBD1 for D (5 bases). The V and J ends lost 4 bases and 4 bases respectively, with 10 bases between them. The CDR3 is made up of 13 amino acids. Germline V gene sequence: CDR1 LGHDT, CDR2 YNNKEL (reference sequence). CDR3 nucleotides: TGTGCCAGCAGCCCAGGGAACTCAGAGACCCAGTACTTC. This codes for CASSPGNSETQYF.

This clonotype was seen at least ten times. The chain employs TRBV28 and TRBJ2-1, with D hard to call. The CDR3 covers 13 residues. In germline, CDR1 is MDHEN, CDR2 SYDVKM. Trimming took 3 bases from V and 8 from J, leaving 11 bases between them. This CDR3 is CASSFITSHEQFF. DNA for the CDR3: TGTGCCAGCAGTTTTATAACCTCCCATGAGCAGTTCTTC.

The table lists this clonotype with many counts. The gene calls are TRBV3-1 and TRBJ2-1; 7 bases map to TRBD1. CDR1 and CDR2 from the germline V gene are LGHDT and YNNKEL (reference sequence). V was pared by 7 bases and J by 8 bases, with 8 bases of the junction left unmatched. The CDR3 is made up of 13 amino acids. CDR3 loop: CASTRQGGDEQFF. The CDR3 nucleotides are TGTGCCAGCACCCGACAGGGTGGAGATGAGCAGTTCTTC.

This clonotype has a count of ten or more. V and J are TRBV18 and TRBJ2-1, with D tentatively TRBD2 (5 bases). The ends were cut back, 1 base at V and 5 bases at J, with 9 bases in the middle. This CDR3 is built from 14 residues. The germline CDR1 and CDR2 sequences are KGHSH and LQKENI. DNA of the CDR3: TGTGCCAGCTCACCACTGGCCGGGAACAATGAGCAGTTCTTC. Translated, it gives CASSPLAGNNEQFF.

This clonotype was counted at least ten times. This chain connects TRBV12-3 or TRBV12-4 to TRBJ2-7, with 13 bases identical to TRBD2. CDR3 length: 21 residues. V shed 5 bases, J shed 4 bases, and the junction held 23 bases outside the gene matches. The CDR3 DNA follows: TGTGCCAGCAGTACATACAGGGGTCGGGGACTAGCGGGATTCCAGCCTTACGAGCAGTACTTC. Translation gives CASSTYRGRGLAGFQPYEQYF.

Here the CDR3 DNA reads TGTGCCAGCTCACTCCTCAGGGCTCCGTCCCAAGCTTTCTTT. Translated: CASSLLRAPSQAFF. V usage is TRBV18 and J usage is TRBJ1-1, with D perhaps TRBD1 (5 bases). V lost 4 bases to trimming and J lost 9 bases, with 18 bases between them. CDR3 size: 14 residues. Germline values: CDR1 KGHSH, CDR2 LQKENI.

The V and J genes are TRBV5-6 and TRBJ2-1; TRBD2 agrees at 8 bases. This CDR3 region has 15 residues. Trimming cost V 4 bases and J 4 bases; bases outside gene matches: 7. Germline V lookup: CDR1 SGHDT, CDR2 YYEEEE. The CDR3 DNA follows: TGTGCCAGCAGCACCACTAGCGGAGTATACAATGAGCAGTTCTTC. The encoded protein is CASSTTSGVYNEQFF.

This clonotype was found a few times. This chain links TRBV3-1 with TRBJ1-1, with D perhaps matching TRBD1 (5 bases). Trimming shortened V by 8 bases and J by 3 bases, and 13 bases separated the two germline ends. The CDR3 sequence is 13 residues long. Germline V lookup: CDR1 LGHDT, CDR2 YNNKEL (reference sequence). CDR3 DNA sequence: TGTGCCAGCTCCCAGGGTGGGGACACTGAAGCTTTCTTT. As protein: CASSQGGDTEAFF.

Notes on this clonotype: One junction end does not reproduce the germline sequence, and a read error may be involved. The chain joins TRBV30 to TRBJ2-6; 11 bases line up with TRBD1. Germline V gene sequence: CDR1 GTSNPN, CDR2 SVGIG (reference sequence). There are 16 residues in the CDR3. The chain's CDR3 is CAWSGQGASGTNVLTF. The CDR3 region has the DNA TGTGCCTGGAGCGGACAGGGGGCCTCTGGGACCAACGTCCTGACTTTC.

This clonotype came up many times. This sequence may be a read error, since a much larger clone differs from it by one base. The chain couples TRBV3-1 to TRBJ1-3, with D perhaps TRBD1 (5 bases). CDR1 is LGHDT and CDR2 is YNNKEL in the germline V gene (reference sequence). This CDR3 is built from 14 residues. The germline V and J ends were trimmed by 3 bases and 0 bases, with 6 bases remaining between them. The CDR3 loop is CASSQDNSGNTIYF. CDR3 DNA: TGTGCCAGCAGCCAGGACAACTCTGGAAACACCATATATTTT.

This clonotype has a count of ten or more. The chain links TRBV12-3 or TRBV12-4 to TRBJ2-1; D is unclear. The length of the CDR3 is 15 residues. Trimming removed 7 bases at V and 9 bases at J, with 22 bases between. CDR3 region: CASITGPPTVAEQFF. DNA for the CDR3: TGTGCCAGCATCACCGGGCCCCCCACCGTTGCTGAGCAGTTCTTC.

This clonotype was seen many times. The chain combines TRBV28 with TRBJ2-1; D is perhaps TRBD1 (5 bases). V was cut by 5 bases and J by 5 bases, with 19 bases left in between. From germline, CDR1 is MDHEN and CDR2 SYDVKM. This CDR3 has 16 amino acids. The CDR3 loop reads CASSPRGAGQHNEQFF. The CDR3 DNA sequence: TGTGCCAGCAGTCCCCGAGGAGCCGGACAACACAATGAGCAGTTCTTC.

The V gene is TRBV29-1, the J gene TRBJ1-2; D remains unclear. The ends were cut back, 6 bases at V and 7 bases at J, with 12 bases in the middle. The CDR3 contains 11 residues. CDR1 SQVTM and CDR2 ANQGSEA come from the germline V gene. In DNA, the CDR3 is TGCAGCGTACCCCACGCGGGTGGCTACACCTTC. As protein: CSVPHAGGYTF.

In this sample, this clonotype turned up many times. This chain connects TRBV20-1 to TRBJ1-5; a possible D gene is TRBD1 (6 bases). The CDR3 is made up of 14 amino acids. The germline CDR1 and CDR2 sequences are DFQATT and SNEGSKA (reference sequence). V was pared by 4 bases and J by 0 bases, with 10 bases between. For the CDR3, the DNA is TGCAGTGCTATAGGGGGTCATAGCAATCAGCCCCAGCATTTT. Encoded protein: CSAIGGHSNQPQHF.

In its sample, this clonotype was seen many times. The V call is TRBV3-1, the J call TRBJ2-1; D is unresolved. The CDR3 has 13 residues. Per germline, CDR1 LGHDT and CDR2 YNNKEL (reference sequence). The V end was cut by 0 bases, the J end by 6 bases, with 6 bases between. In DNA form, the CDR3 reads TGTGCCAGCAGCCAAGAGAGAGGCAATGAGCAGTTCTTC. This sequence encodes CASSQERGNEQFF.

In this sample, this clonotype turned up a few times. The CDR3: CASSLEGTSNNEQFF. CDR3 in DNA: TGTGCCAGCAGCTTAGAGGGGACTAGCAACAATGAGCAGTTCTTC. The rearrangement joins TRBV7-2 to TRBJ2-1; 9 bases are shared with TRBD2. The CDR3 loop spans 15 amino acids. The junction had 3 bases not matched to a gene; V was cut back by 1 base and J by 5 bases. Germline V gene data show CDR1 as SGHTA and CDR2 as FQGNSA.

This clonotype was observed a handful of times. This sequence joins TRBV6-1 and TRBJ1-2; TRBD1 might be the D (5 bases). V was clipped by 2 bases and J by 10 bases, with 8 bases between them. The CDR3 loop spans 11 amino acids. Looked up from germline, CDR1 is MNHNS and CDR2 is SASEGT. The CDR3 DNA reads as TGTGCCAGCAGTGAATGGGGGGACTACACCTTC. It specifies CASSEWGDYTF.

This chain joins TRBV5-1 and TRBJ2-7, with a tentative D call TRBD2 (6 bases). CDR1 is SGHRS and CDR2 is YFSETQ in the germline V gene. The CDR3 totals 14 residues. V dropped 2 bases and J dropped 2 bases, with 11 bases sitting between them. The CDR3 coding sequence is TGCGCCAGCAGCTTTAGCGGAACCCCCTACGAGCAGTACTTC. Protein sequence: CASSFSGTPYEQYF.

This clonotype was seen ten or more times. This chain joins TRBV2 and TRBJ2-7; 13 bases are a match to TRBD2. The J segment lost 5 bases and the V segment lost 6 bases, leaving 7 bases of the junction unmatched. The CDR3 extends over 15 amino acids. Germline V gene data show CDR1 as SNHLY and CDR2 as FYNNEI. The CDR3 spells CASRRTSGSFNEQYF. The CDR3 DNA reads as TGTGCCAGCAGGAGGACTAGCGGGAGTTTCAACGAGCAGTACTTC.

The V call is TRBV7-2, the J call TRBJ1-1; D is perhaps TRBD1 (6 bases). The CDR3 covers 15 residues. V gave up 5 bases and J gave up 0 bases, with 13 bases separating them. Germline CDR1 SGHTA, CDR2 FQGNSA. In nucleotides, the CDR3 is TGTGCCAGCAGCGTAGGACAGATCATGAACACTGAAGCTTTCTTT. It yields the protein CASSVGQIMNTEAFF. Together with reference TRBV7-2 and TRBJ1-1, the CDR3 gives the full variable domain: GAGVSQSPSNKVTEKGKDVELRCDPISGHTALYWYRQSLGQGLEFLIYFQGNSAPDKSGLPSDRFSAERTGGSVSTLTIQRTQQEDSAVYLCASSVGQIMNTEAFFGQGTRLTVV.

This clonotype occurred many times. This chain connects TRBV11-2 to TRBJ2-7, with D possibly TRBD1 on 6 matching bases. This CDR3 spans 15 amino acids. V dropped 2 bases and J dropped 6 bases, with 17 bases sitting between them. Germline V gives CDR1 SGHAT, CDR2 FQNNGV. The CDR3 sequence is CASSLRGMARGEQYF. The DNA for the CDR3 is TGTGCCAGCAGCTTAAGGGGGATGGCTCGGGGCGAGCAGTACTTC.

This clonotype has ten or more counts. CDR3 sequence reads: CASSPMTDYGTDTQYF. The CDR3 nucleotides read TGTGCCAGCAGCCCCATGACGGACTACGGCACAGATACGCAGTATTTT. This rearrangement joins TRBV27 to TRBJ2-3, with D tentatively TRBD2 (6 bases). Trimming stripped 6 bases from V and 1 base from J, with 17 bases between. Germline lookup yields CDR1 MNHEY and CDR2 SMNVEV (reference sequence). The CDR3 length is 16 residues.